The present TCR beta chain was sequenced within a study of blood T cell repertoires in COVID-19. Background on the study: Samples representing acute and convalescent COVID-19 were sourced from the United States, Italy and Spain. T cells, B-cell-depleted T cells, or PBMCs supplied cDNA or gDNA.

The authors' processing: Scientists estimated how many nucleated cells there were by amplifying reference gene primers. Here immunoSEQ multiplex PCR was the method, and the copy in TCRdb shows in-frame clones only, minus some. V, J and clone size are taken as reported in that table, and D and trimming were inferred from the DNA itself. Of a few hundred thousand clones listed, around 92% were seen once; the top ten hold roughly 1.2%. V lost 3 bases and J 8 bases, leaving 12 bases between the germline ends. This CDR3 spans 13 amino acids. CDR1 is SGDLS and CDR2 is YYNGEE in the germline V gene. Sequenced material: peripheral blood. The sequence was collected from a man aged 40-49 years with acute or convalescent COVID-19. The chain combines TRBV9 with TRBJ1-3; no clear D. The CDR3 here is CASSGALRDTIYF. The CDR3 coding sequence is TGTGCCAGCAGCGGCGCCCTGCGCGACACCATATATTTT.